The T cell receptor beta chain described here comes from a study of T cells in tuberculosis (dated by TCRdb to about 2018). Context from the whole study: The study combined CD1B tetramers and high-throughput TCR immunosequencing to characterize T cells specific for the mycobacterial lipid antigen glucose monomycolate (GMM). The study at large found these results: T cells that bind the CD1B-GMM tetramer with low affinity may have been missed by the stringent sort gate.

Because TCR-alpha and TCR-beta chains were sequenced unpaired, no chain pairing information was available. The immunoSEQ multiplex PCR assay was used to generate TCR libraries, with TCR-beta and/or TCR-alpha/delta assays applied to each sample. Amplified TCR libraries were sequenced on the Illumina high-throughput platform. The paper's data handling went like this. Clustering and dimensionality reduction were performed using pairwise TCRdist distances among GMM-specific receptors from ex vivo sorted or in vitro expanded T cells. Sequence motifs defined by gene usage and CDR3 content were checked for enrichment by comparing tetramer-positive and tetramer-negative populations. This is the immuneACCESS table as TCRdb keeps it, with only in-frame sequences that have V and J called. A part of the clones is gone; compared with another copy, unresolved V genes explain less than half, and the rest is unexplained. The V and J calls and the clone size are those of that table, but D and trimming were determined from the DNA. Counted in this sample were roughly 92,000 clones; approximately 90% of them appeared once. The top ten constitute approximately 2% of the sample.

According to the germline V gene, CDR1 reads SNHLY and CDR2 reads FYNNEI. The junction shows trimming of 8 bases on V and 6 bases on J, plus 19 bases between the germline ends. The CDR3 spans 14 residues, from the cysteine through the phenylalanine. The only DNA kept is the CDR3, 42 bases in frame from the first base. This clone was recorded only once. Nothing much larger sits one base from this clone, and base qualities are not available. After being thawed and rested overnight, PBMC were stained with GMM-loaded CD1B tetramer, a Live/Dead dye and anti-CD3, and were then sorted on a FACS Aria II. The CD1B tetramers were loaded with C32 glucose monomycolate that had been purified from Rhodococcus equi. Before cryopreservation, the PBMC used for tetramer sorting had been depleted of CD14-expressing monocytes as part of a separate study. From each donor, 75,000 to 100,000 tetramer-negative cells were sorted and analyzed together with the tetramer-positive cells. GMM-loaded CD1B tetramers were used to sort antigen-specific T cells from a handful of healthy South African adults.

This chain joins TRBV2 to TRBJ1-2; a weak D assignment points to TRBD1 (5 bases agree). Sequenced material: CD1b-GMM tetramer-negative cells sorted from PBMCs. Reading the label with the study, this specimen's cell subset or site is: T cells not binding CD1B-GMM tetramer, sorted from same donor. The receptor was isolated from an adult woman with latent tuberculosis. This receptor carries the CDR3 CASLGDSLGDGYTF. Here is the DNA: TGTGCCAGCCTTGGGGACTCTCTGGGCGATGGCTACACCTTC.